Below, 12 T cell receptor beta chains from the same sample are listed, as sequenced in a study of beta chain features in type 1 diabetes. Expressed TCRB transcripts got sequenced, as all isolated RNA was reverse transcribed. The data were produced by immunoSEQ multiplex PCR, yet TCRdb's version contains in-frame clones alone and is incomplete. The sample has under 450,000 clones, approximately 15% seen once. The sequencing sample was made of naive CD4+ T cells from blood. Every receptor here comes from a man between 25 and 39 years old in good health.

The chain couples TRBV7-2 to TRBJ2-1; perhaps TRBD1 as D (6 bases). Trimming took off 4 bases at V and 9 bases at J, with 13 bases between the two ends. The length of the CDR3 is 13 residues. Germline CDR1 reads SGHTA; CDR2 reads FQGNSA. In DNA, the CDR3 is TGTGCCAGCAGCTGGGGGCGGCCGACTGAGCAGTTCTTC. Translated: CASSWGRPTEQFF.

This chain connects TRBV6-1 to TRBJ2-3; tentative D call: TRBD1 (6 bases). Germline lookup yields CDR1 MNHNS and CDR2 SASEGT. The CDR3 spans 13 residues. V was shortened by 6 bases and J by 10 bases, with 17 bases between the two germline ends. CDR3 loop: CASRDSSRSPQYF. For the CDR3, the DNA is TGTGCCAGCAGGGACAGCTCGAGAAGTCCGCAGTATTTT.

This clone turned up a few times. CDR3 region: CASSPLTGGKETQYF. The CDR3 DNA follows: TGTGCCAGCTCACCCCTGACGGGCGGGAAAGAGACCCAGTACTTC. The chain uses TRBV18 and TRBJ2-5, with D perhaps matching TRBD2 (6 bases). The CDR3 spans 15 residues. Germline V gives CDR1 KGHSH, CDR2 LQKENI. The germline V and J ends were trimmed by 3 bases and 3 bases, with 14 bases remaining between them.

This clone was observed once. The chain joins TRBV7-6 to TRBJ2-1; D not resolved. Trimming took 2 bases from V and 6 from J, leaving 5 bases between them. The CDR3 has 12 amino acids. Germline V gives CDR1 SGHVS, CDR2 FNYEAQ. The CDR3 bases are TGTGCCAGCAGCTTACGGACCAATGAGCAGTTCTTC. Translation gives CASSLRTNEQFF.

This rearrangement joins TRBV30 to TRBJ1-1; 7 bases line up with TRBD1. Losses at the gene ends were 2 bases for V and 0 bases for J; bases not matched to a gene: 3. Germline V gene lookup returns CDR1 GTSNPN and CDR2 SVGIG (reference sequence). The CDR3 is 14 amino acids. CDR3 loop: CAWSWDSLNTEAFF. The CDR3 bases are TGTGCCTGGAGTTGGGACAGCCTGAACACTGAAGCTTTCTTT.

This chain links TRBV4-1 with TRBJ1-1; tentative D call: TRBD1 (5 bases). V was cut by 1 base and J by 3 bases, with 15 bases left in between. There are 16 residues in the CDR3. CDR1 and CDR2 from the germline V gene are MGHRA and YSYEKL. The CDR3 coding sequence is TGCGCCAGCAGCCAAGGGCTCCTGGACACTTACACTGAAGCTTTCTTT. Translation: CASSQGLLDTYTEAFF.

This clone came up a few times. The chain couples TRBV13 to TRBJ2-1, with 12 bases identical to TRBD1. This CDR3 comprises 15 residues. The V gene end was trimmed by 5 bases and the J gene end by 5 bases; junction bases not matched to a gene: 4. Germline lookup yields CDR1 PRHDT and CDR2 FYEKMQ (reference sequence). In DNA, the CDR3 is TGTGCCAGCAGCAGGGGACAGGGGGCTGACAATGAGCAGTTCTTC. This translates into CASSRGQGADNEQFF.

V gene TRBV5-4 combines with J gene TRBJ2-3; 7 positions agree with TRBD2. The J segment lost 4 bases and the V segment lost 3 bases, leaving 11 bases of the junction unmatched. The CDR3 is made up of 16 amino acids. Germline loops: CDR1 SGHNT, CDR2 YYREEE (reference sequence). CDR3 residues: CASSSRGGAVADTQYF. The CDR3 bases are TGTGCCAGCAGCTCCCGGGGAGGGGCGGTCGCAGATACGCAGTATTTT.

This clone was seen more than once but under ten times. The chain employs TRBV7-9 and TRBJ2-3; TRBD2 aligns across 12 bases. This CDR3 region has 17 residues. Looked up from germline, CDR1 is SEHNR and CDR2 is FQNEAQ (reference sequence). V lost 5 bases to trimming and J lost 3 bases; unmatched junction nucleotides: 9. The CDR3: CASSPLGLAGGTDTQYF. The CDR3 DNA follows: TGTGCCAGCAGCCCCCTGGGACTAGCGGGCGGTACAGATACGCAGTATTTT. Filled out from reference TRBV7-9 and TRBJ2-3, the complete variable domain reads DTGVSQNPRHKITKRGQNVTFRCDPISEHNRLYWYRQTLGQGPEFLTYFQNEAQLEKSRLLSDRFSAERPKGSFSTLEIQRTEQGDSAMYLCASSPLGLAGGTDTQYFGPGTRLTVL.

This clone has a handful of counts. The chain is built from TRBV9 and TRBJ2-3, with no clear D. The CDR3 loop spans 15 amino acids. Between the trimmed V and J ends, which lost 5 bases and 2 bases, there was a span of 15 bases. Germline V lookup: CDR1 SGDLS, CDR2 YYNGEE. CDR3 sequence reads: CASRPSSAPTDTQYF. DNA for the CDR3: TGTGCCAGCAGACCGAGCTCGGCCCCCACAGATACGCAGTATTTT.

The J gene is TRBJ1-2, the V gene TRBV4-2; D is unresolved. The CDR3 runs to 16 residues. CDR1 and CDR2 from the germline V gene are LGHNA and YNFKEQ. V was trimmed by 0 bases and J by 1 base, leaving 12 bases between them. CDR3: CASSQERMAGNYGYTF. CDR3 nucleotides: TGTGCCAGCAGCCAAGAACGGATGGCCGGTAACTATGGCTACACCTTC.

CDR3 in DNA: TGTGCCAGCAGCCCGGGGGCTATTCCAGATACGCAGTATTTT. Translating it yields CASSPGAIPDTQYF. The V gene is TRBV25-1, the J gene TRBJ2-3; D assignment may be TRBD1 or TRBD2 (6 bases each). With 6 bases removed from V and 4 bases from J, the gap between germline ends came to 14 bases. CDR3 length: 14 residues. Germline loops: CDR1 MGHDK, CDR2 SYGVNS.